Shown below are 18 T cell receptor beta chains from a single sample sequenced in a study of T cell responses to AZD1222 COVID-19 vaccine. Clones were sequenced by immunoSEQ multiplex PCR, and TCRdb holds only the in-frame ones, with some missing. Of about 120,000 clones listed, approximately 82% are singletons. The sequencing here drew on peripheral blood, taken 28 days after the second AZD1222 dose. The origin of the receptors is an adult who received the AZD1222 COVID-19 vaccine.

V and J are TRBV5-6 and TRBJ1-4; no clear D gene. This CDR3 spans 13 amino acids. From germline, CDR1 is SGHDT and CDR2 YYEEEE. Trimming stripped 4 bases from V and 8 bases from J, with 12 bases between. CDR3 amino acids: CASSQRPQEKLFF. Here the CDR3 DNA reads TGTGCCAGCAGCCAAAGACCCCAGGAAAAACTGTTTTTT.

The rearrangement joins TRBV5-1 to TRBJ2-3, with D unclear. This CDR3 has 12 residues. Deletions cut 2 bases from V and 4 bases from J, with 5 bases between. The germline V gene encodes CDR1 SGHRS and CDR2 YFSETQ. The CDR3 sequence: CASSFGADTQYF. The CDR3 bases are TGCGCCAGCAGCTTTGGGGCAGATACGCAGTATTTT.

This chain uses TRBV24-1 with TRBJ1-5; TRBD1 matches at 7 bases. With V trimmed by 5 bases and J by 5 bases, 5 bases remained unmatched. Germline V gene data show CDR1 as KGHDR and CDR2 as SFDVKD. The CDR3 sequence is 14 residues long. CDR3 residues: CATSGTGFHQPQHF. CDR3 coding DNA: TGTGCCACCAGTGGGACAGGCTTCCATCAGCCCCAGCATTTT.

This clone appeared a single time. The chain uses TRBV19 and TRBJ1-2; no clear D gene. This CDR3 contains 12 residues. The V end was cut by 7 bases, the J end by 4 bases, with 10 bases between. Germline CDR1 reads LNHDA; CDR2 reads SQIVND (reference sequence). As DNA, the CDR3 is TGTGCCAGTACCGGTTTGGTCTATGGCTACACCTTC. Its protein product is CASTGLVYGYTF.

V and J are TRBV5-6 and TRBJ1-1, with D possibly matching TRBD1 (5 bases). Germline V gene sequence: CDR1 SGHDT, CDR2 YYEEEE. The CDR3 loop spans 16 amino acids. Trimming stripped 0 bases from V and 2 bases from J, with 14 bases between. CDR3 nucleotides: TGTGCCAGCAGCTTGGCAGGACAAGAGACTAACACTGAAGCTTTCTTT. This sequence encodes CASSLAGQETNTEAFF.

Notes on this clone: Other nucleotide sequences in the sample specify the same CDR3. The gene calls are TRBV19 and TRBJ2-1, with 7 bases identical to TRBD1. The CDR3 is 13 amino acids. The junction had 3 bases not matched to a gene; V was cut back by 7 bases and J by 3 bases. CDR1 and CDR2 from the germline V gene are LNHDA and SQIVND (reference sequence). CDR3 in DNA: TGTGCCAGTAACAGGGACAGCTACAATGAGCAGTTCTTC. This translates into CASNRDSYNEQFF. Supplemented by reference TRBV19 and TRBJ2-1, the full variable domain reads DGGITQSPKYLFRKEGQNVTLSCEQNLNHDAMYWYRQDPGQGLRLIYYSQIVNDFQKGDIAEGYSVSREKKESFPLTVTSAQKNPTAFYLCASNRDSYNEQFFGPGTRLTVL.

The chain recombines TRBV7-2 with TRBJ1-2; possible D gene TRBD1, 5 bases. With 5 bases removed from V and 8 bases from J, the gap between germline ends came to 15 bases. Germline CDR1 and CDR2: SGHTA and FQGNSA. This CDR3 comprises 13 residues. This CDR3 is CASSPREGLGYTF. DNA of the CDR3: TGTGCCAGCAGCCCCAGGGAGGGCTTGGGCTACACCTTC.

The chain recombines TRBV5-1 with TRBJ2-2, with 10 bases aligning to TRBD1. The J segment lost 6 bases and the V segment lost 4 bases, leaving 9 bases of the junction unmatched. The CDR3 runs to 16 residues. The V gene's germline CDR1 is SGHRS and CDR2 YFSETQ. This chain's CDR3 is CASSAPGQGMAGELFF. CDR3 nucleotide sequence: TGCGCCAGCAGCGCTCCGGGACAGGGGATGGCCGGGGAGCTGTTTTTT.

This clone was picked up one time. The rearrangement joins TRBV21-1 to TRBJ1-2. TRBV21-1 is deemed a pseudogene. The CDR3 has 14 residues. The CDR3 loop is CASSNSGNYYGYTF. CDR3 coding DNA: TGTGCCAGCAGCAACTCGGGAAATTACTATGGCTACACCTTC.

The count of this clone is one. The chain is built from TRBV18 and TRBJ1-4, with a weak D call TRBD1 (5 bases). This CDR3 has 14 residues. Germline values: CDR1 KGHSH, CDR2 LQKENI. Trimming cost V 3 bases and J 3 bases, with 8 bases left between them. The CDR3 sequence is CASSPGRPNEKLFF. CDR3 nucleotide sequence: TGTGCCAGCTCACCGGGGCGGCCTAATGAAAAACTGTTTTTT.

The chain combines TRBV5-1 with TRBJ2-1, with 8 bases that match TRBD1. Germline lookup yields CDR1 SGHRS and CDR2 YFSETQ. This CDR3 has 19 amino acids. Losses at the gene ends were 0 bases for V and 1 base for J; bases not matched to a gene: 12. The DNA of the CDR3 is TGCGCCAGCAGCTTGGCCGACCGCTCAGGGGGCAAATCCTACAATGAGCAGTTCTTC. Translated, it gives CASSLADRSGGKSYNEQFF.

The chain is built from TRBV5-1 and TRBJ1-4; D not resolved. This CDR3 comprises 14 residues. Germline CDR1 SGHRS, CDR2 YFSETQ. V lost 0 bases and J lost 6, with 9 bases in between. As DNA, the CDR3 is TGCGCCAGCAGCTTGGCCGGGGTCCATGAAAAACTGTTTTTT. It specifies CASSLAGVHEKLFF.

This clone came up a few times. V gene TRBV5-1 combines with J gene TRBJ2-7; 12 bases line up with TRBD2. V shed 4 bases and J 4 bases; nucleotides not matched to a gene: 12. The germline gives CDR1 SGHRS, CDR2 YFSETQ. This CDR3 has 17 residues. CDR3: CASSRSPPSGGGYEQYF. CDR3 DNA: TGCGCCAGCAGCCGTTCCCCCCCTAGCGGGGGGGGTTACGAGCAGTACTTC.

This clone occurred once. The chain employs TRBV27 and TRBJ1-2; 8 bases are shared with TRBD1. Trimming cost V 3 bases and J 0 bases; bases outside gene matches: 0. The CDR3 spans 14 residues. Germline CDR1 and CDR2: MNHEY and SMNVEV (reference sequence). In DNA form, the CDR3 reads TGTGCCAGCAGTTTGACAGGGGCTAACTATGGCTACACCTTC. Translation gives CASSLTGANYGYTF.

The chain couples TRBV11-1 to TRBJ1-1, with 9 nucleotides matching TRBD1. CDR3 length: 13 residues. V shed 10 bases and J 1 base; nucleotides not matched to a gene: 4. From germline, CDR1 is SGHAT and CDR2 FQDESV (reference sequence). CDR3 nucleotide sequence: TGTGCCACCCCACAGGGGGCGAACACTGAAGCTTTCTTT. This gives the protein CATPQGANTEAFF.

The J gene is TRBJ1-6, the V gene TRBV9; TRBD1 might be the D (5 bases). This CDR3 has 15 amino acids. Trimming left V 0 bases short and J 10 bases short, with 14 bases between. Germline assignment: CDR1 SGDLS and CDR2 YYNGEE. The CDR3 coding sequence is TGTGCCAGCAGCGTAGGGGAGGGGAAAGGCTCACCCCTCCACTTT. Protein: CASSVGEGKGSPLHF.

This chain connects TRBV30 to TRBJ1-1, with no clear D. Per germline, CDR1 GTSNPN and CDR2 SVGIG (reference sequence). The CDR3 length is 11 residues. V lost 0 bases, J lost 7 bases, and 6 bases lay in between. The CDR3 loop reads CAWSVLSEAFF. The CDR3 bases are TGTGCCTGGAGTGTACTGAGTGAAGCTTTCTTT.

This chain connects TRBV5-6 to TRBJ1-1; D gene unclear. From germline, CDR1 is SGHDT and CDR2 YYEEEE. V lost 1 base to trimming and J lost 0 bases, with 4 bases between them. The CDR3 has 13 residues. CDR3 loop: CASSLSLNTEAFF. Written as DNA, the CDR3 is TGTGCCAGCAGCTTGTCCCTGAACACTGAAGCTTTCTTT. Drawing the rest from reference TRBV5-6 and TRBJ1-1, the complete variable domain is DAGVTQSPTHLIKTRGQQVTLRCSPKSGHDTVSWYQQALGQGPQFIFQYYEEEERQRGNFPDRFSGHQFPNYSSELNVNALLLGDSALYLCASSLSLNTEAFFGQGTRLTVV.